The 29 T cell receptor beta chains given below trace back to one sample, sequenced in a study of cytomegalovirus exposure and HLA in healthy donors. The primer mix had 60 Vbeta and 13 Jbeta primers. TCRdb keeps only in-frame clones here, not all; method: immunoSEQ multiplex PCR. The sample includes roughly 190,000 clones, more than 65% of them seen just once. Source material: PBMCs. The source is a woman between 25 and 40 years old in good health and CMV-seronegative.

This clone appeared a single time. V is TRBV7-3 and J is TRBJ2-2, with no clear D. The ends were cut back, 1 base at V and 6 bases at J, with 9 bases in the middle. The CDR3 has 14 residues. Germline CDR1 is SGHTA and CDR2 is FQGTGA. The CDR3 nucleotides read TGTGCCAGCAGCTTAAGGGCCCTATCCGGGGAGCTGTTTTTT. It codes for CASSLRALSGELFF.

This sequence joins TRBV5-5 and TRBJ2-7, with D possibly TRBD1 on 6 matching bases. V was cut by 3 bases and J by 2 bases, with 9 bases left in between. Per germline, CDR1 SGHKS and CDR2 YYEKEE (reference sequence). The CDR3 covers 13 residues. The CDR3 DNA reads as TGTGCCAGCAGCTCACAGGGAGCCTACGAGCAGTACTTC. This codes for CASSSQGAYEQYF. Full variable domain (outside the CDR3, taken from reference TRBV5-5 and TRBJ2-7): DAGVTQSPTHLIKTRGQQVTLRCSPISGHKSVSWYQQVLGQGPQFIFQYYEKEERGRGNFPDRFSARQFPNYSSELNVNALLLGDSALYLCASSSQGAYEQYFGPGTRLTVT.

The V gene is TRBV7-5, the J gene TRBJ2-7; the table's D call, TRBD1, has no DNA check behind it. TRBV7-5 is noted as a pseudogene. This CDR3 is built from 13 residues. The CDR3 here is CVRSSGGRYEQYF. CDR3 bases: TGTGTCAGGTCATCAGGGGGCAGGTACGAGCAGTACTTC.

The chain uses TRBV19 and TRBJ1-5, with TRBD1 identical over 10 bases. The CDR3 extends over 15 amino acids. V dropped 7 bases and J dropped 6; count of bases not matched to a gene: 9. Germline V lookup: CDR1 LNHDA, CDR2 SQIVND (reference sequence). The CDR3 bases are TGTGCCAGTAATACCGGGACAGGGGTCGGTCAGCCCCAGCATTTT. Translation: CASNTGTGVGQPQHF.

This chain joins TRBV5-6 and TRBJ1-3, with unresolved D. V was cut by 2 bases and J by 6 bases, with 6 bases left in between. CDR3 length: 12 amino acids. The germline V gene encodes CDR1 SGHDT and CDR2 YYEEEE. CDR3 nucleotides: TGTGCCAGCAGCTTCGGGTTAAACACCATATATTTT. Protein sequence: CASSFGLNTIYF.

CDR3: CASSIRRENTEAFF. As DNA, the CDR3 is TGTGCCAGCTCAATTCGACGGGAAAACACTGAAGCTTTCTTT. V is TRBV18 and J is TRBJ1-1; D remains unclear. The CDR3 runs 14 residues. Germline CDR1 and CDR2: KGHSH and LQKENI. Trimming left V 5 bases short and J 2 bases short, with 12 bases between. Using reference TRBV18 and TRBJ1-1 for the parts outside the CDR3, the full variable domain is NAGVMQNPRHLVRRRGQEARLRCSPMKGHSHVYWYRQLPEEGLKFMVYLQKENIIDESGMPKERFSAEFPKEGPSILRIQQVVRGDSAAYFCASSIRRENTEAFFGQGTRLTVV.

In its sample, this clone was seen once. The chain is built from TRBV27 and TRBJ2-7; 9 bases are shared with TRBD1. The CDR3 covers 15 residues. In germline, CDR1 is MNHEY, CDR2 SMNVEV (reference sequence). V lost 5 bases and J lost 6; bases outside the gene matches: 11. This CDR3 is CASSGYRGLVSEQYF. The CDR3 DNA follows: TGTGCCAGCAGTGGATACAGGGGGCTGGTGAGCGAGCAGTACTTC.

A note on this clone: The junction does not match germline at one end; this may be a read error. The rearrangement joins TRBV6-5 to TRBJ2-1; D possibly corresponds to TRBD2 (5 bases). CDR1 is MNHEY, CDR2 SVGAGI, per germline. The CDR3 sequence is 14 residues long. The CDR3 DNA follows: TGTGCCAGCAGTTACTCGCCCGGTTTTACTAGTATGGTCTTC. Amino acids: CASSYSPGFTSMVF.

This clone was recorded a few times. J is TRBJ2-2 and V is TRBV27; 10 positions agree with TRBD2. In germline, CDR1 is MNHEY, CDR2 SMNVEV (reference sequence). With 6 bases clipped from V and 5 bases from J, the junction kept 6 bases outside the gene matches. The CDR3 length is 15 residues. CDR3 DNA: TGTGCCAGCAGGCGAGCGGGGGGGATAACCGGGGAGCTGTTTTTT. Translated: CASRRAGGITGELFF.

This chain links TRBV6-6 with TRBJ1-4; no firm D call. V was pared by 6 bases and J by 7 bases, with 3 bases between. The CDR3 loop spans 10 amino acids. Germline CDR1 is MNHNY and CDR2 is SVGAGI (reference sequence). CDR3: CASRAEKLFF. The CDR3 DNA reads TGTGCCAGCAGAGCTGAAAAACTGTTTTTT.

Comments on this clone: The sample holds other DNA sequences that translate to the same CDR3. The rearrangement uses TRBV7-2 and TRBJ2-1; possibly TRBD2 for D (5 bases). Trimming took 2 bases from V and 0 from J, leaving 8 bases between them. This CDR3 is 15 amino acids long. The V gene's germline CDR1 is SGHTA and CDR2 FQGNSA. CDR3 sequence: CASSLLASSYNEQFF. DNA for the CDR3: TGTGCCAGCAGCTTACTAGCCTCCTCCTACAATGAGCAGTTCTTC.

This CDR3 reads CASSQEEQGRNGYTF. The CDR3 region has the DNA TGTGCCAGCAGCCAGGAAGAACAGGGGCGGAACGGCTACACCTTC. This chain joins TRBV4-2 and TRBJ1-2, with 7 bases that match TRBD1. CDR3 length equals 15 residues. The V gene end was trimmed by 3 bases and the J gene end by 8 bases; junction bases not matched to a gene: 12. Germline CDR1 reads LGHNA; CDR2 reads YNFKEQ.

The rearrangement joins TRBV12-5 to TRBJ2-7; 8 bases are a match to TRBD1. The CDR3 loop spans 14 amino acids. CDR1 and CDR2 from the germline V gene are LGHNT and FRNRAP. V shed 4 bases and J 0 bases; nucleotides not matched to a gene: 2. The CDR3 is CASGWTGSSYEQYF. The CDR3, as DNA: TGTGCTAGTGGTTGGACAGGGAGCTCCTACGAGCAGTACTTC.

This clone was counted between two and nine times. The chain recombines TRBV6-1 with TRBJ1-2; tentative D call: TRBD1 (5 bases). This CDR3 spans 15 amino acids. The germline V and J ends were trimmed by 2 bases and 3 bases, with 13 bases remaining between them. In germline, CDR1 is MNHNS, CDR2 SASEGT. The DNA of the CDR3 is TGTGCCAGCAGTGAACTCGGGGGGGGATACTATGGCTACACCTTC. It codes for CASSELGGGYYGYTF.

The CDR3 DNA reads as TGTGCCAGCAGTGAATCCCCCGGGGCGGGGACTAGCACAGATACGCAGTATTTT. Translated, it gives CASSESPGAGTSTDTQYF. The V call is TRBV6-1, the J call TRBJ2-3; the D gene is possibly TRBD2 (6 bases). The CDR3 totals 18 residues. Germline V gene lookup returns CDR1 MNHNS and CDR2 SASEGT. Trimming took 2 bases from V and 0 from J, leaving 18 bases between them.

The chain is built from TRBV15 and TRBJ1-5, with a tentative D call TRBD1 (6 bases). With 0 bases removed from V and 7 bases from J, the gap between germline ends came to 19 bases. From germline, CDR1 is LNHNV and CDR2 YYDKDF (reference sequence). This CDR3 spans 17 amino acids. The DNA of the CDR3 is TGTGCCACCAGCAGAGATCGGGCCACAGGGCGCGGACAGCCCCAGCATTTT. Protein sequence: CATSRDRATGRGQPQHF.

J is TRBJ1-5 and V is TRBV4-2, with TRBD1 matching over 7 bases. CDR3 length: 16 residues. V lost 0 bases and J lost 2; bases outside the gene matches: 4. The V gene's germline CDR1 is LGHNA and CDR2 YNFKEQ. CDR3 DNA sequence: TGTGCCAGCAGCCAAGACCTCGGGACAGGCAATCAGCCCCAGCATTTT. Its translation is CASSQDLGTGNQPQHF.

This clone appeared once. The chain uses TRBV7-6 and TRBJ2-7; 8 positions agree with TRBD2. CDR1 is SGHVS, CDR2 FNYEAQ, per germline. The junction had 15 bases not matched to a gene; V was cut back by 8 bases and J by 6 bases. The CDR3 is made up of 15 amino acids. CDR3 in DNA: TGTGCCAGCGGGCTAGCGGGCTCGTCGGAAGCCGAGCAGTACTTC. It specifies CASGLAGSSEAEQYF.

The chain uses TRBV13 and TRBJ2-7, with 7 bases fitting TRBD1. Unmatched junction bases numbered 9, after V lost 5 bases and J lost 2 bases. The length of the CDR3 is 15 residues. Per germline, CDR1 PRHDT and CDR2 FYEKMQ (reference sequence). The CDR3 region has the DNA TGTGCCAGCAGCCCCGGCGACAGGGAACCCTACGAGCAGTACTTC. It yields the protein CASSPGDREPYEQYF.

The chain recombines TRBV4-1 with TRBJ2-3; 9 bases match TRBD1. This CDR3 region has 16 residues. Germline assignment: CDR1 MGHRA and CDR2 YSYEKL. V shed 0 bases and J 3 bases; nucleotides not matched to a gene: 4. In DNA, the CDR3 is TGCGCCAGCAGCCAAGAGGGGACAGGGATGACAGATACGCAGTATTTT. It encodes CASSQEGTGMTDTQYF.

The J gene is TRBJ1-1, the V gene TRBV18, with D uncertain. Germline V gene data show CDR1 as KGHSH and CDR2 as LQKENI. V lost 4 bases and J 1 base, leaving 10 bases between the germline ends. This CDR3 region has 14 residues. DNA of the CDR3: TGTGCCAGCTCACGAGACGTAGCGAACACTGAAGCTTTCTTT. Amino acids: CASSRDVANTEAFF.

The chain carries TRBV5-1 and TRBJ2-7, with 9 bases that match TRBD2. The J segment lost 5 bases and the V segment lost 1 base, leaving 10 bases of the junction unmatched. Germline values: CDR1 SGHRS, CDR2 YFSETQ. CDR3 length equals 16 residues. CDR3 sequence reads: CASSLNAGGSQDEQYF. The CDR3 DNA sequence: TGCGCCAGCAGCTTGAACGCGGGGGGGTCTCAGGACGAGCAGTACTTC.

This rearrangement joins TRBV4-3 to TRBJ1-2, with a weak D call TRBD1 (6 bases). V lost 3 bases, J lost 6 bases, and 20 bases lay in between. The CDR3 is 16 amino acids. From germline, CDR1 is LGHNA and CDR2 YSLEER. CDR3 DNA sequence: TGCGCCAGCAGCCAGGGGAGAAGGGGGGGTTCGAATGGCTACACCTTC. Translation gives CASSQGRRGGSNGYTF.

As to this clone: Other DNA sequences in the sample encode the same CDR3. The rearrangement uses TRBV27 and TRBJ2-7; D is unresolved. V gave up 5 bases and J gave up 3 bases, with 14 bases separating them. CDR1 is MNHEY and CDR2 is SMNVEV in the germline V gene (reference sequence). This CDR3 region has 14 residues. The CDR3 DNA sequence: TGTGCCAGCAGTGTACACAATGCCATCTACGAGCAGTACTTC. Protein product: CASSVHNAIYEQYF.

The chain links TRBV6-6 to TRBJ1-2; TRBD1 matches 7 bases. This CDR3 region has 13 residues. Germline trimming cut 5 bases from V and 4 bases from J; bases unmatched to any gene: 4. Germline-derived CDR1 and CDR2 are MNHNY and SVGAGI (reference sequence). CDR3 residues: CASSGDRGYGYTF. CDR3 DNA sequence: TGTGCCAGCAGTGGGGACAGAGGCTATGGCTACACCTTC.

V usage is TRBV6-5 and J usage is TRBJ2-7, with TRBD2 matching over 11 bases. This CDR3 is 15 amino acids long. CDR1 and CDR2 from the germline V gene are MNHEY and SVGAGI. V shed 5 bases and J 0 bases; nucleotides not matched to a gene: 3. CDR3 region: CASSQTSGSSYEQYF. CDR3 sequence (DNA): TGTGCCAGCAGTCAAACTAGCGGGAGCTCCTACGAGCAGTACTTC.

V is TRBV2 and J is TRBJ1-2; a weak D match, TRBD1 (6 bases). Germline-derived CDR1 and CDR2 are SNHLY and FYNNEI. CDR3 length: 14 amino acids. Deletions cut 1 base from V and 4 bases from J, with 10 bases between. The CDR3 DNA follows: TGTGCCAGCAGTGAAGGGGGGCTGAGCTATGGCTACACCTTC. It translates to CASSEGGLSYGYTF.

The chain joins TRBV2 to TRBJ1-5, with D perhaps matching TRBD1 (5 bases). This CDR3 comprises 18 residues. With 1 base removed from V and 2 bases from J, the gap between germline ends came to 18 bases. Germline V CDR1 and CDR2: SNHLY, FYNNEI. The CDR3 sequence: CASSEEVRGTIGNQPQHF. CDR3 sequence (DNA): TGTGCCAGCAGTGAAGAGGTAAGGGGTACAATCGGCAATCAGCCCCAGCATTTT.

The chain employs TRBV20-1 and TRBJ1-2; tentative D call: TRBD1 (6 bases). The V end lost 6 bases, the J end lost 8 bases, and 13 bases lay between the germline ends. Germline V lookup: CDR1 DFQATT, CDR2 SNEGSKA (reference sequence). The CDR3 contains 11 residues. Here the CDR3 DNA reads TGCAGTGCCGCCACAGGGTACGGCTACACCTTC. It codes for CSAATGYGYTF.